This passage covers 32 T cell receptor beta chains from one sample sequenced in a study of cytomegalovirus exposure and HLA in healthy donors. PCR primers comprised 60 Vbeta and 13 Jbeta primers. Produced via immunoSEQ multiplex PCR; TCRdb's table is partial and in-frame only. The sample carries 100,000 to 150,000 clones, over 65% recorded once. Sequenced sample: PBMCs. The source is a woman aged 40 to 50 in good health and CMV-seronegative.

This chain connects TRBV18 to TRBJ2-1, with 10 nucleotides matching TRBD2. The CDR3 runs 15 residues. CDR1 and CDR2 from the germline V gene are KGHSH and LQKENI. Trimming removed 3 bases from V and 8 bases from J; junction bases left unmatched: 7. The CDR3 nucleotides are TGTGCCAGCTCACCCACTAGCGGGGTCAGGGATGAGCAGTTCTTC. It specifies CASSPTSGVRDEQFF.

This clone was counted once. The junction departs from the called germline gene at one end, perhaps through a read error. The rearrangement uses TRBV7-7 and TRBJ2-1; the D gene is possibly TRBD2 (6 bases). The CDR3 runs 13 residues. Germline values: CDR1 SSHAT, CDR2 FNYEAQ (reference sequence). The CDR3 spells CASSLDAGREQFF. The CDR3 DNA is TGTGCTAGCAGCTTAGACGCGGGACGGGAGCAGTTCTTC.

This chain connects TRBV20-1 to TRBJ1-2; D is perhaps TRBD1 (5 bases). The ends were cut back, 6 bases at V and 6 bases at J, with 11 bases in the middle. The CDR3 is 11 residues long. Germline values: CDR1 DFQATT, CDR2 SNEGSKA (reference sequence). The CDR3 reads CSALGLNGYTF. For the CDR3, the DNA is TGCAGTGCCTTGGGACTCAATGGCTACACCTTC.

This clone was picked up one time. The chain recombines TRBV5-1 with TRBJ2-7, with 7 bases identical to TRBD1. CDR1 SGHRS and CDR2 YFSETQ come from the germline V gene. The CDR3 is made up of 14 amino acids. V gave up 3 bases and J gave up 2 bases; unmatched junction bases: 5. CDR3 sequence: CASSWGTETYEQYF. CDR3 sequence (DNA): TGCGCCAGCAGCTGGGGGACAGAGACCTACGAGCAGTACTTC.

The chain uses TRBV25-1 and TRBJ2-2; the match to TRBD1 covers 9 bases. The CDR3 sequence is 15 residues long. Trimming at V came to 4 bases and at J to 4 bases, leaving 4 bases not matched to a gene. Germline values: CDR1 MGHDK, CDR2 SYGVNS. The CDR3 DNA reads TGTGCCAGCAGTGGAGGACAGGGGAGCACCGGGGAGCTGTTTTTT. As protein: CASSGGQGSTGELFF.

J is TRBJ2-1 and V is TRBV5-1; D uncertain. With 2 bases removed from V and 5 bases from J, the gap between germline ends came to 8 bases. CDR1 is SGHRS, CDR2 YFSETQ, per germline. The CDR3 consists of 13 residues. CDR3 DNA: TGCGCCAGCAGCTTCCCGAACAACAATGAGCAGTTCTTC. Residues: CASSFPNNNEQFF.

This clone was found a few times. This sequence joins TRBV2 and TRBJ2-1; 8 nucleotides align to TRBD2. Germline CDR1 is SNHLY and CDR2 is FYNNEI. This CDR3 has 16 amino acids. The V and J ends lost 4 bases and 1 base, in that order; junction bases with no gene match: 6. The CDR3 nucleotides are TGTGCCAGCAGTGCTACGAGCGGGAGTTCCTACAATGAGCAGTTCTTC. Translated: CASSATSGSSYNEQFF.

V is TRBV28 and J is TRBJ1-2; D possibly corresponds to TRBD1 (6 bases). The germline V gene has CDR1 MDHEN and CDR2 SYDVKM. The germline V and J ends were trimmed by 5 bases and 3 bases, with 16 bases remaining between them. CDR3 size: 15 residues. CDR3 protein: CASSQPRQVDYGYTF. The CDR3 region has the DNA TGTGCCAGCAGTCAACCCCGACAGGTTGACTATGGCTACACCTTC.

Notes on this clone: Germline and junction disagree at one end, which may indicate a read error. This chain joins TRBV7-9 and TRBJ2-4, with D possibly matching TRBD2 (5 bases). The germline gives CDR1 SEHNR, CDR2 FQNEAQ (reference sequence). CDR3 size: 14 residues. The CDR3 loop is CSSSFREAKNIQYF. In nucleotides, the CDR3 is TGTTCCAGCAGCTTCCGGGAAGCCAAAAACATTCAGTACTTC.

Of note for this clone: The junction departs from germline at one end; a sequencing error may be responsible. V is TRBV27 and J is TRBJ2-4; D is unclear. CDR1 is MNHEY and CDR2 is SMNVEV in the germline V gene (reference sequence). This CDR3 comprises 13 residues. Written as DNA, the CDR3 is TGTGCCAACGTCATCCAGCCCAAAAACAGTCAGTACTTC. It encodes CANVIQPKNSQYF.

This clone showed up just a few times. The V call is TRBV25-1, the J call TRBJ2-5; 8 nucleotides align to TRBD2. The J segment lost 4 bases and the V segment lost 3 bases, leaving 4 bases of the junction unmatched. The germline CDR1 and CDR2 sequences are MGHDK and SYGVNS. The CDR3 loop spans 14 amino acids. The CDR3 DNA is TGTGCCAGCAGTGATTTCGGGAGGGTAGAGACCCAGTACTTC. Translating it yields CASSDFGRVETQYF.

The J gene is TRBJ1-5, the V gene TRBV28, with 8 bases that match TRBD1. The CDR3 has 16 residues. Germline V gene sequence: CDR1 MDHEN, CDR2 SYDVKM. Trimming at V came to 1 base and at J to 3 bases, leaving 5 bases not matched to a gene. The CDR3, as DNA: TGTGCCAGCAGTTTATTGTTCAGGGGGCACAATCAGCCCCAGCATTTT. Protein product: CASSLLFRGHNQPQHF.

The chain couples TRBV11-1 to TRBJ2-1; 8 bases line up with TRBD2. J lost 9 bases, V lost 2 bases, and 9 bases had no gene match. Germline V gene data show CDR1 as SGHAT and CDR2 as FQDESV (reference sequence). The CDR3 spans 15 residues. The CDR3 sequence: CASSLFSGDSGEQFF. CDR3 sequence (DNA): TGTGCCAGCAGCTTATTTAGCGGGGATAGCGGTGAGCAGTTCTTC.

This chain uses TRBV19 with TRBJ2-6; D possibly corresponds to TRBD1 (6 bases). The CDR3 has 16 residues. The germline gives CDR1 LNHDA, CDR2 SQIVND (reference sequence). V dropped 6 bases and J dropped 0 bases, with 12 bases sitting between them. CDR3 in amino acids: CASRSGASSGANVLTF. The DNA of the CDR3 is TGTGCCAGTAGATCAGGGGCCAGCTCTGGGGCCAACGTCCTGACTTTC.

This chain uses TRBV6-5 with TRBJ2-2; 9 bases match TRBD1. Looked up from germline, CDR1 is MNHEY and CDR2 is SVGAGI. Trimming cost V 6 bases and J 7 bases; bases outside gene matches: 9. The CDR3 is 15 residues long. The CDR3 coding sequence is TGTGCCAGCAGACCCACAGGGGGCGGGGGCGGGGAGCTGTTTTTT. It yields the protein CASRPTGGGGGELFF.

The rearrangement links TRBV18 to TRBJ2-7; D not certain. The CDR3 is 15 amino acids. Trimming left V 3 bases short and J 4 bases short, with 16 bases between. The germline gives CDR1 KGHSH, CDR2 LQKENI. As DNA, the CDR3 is TGTGCCAGCTCACCCAACTGGTCTGCGATGTACGAGCAGTACTTC. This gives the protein CASSPNWSAMYEQYF.

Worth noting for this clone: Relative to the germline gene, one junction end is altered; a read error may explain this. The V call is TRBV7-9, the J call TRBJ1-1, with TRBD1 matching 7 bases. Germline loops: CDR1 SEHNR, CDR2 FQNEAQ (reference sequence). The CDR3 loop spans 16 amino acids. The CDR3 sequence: CSSSLAQTGSDTEAFF. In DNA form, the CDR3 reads TGTTCCAGCAGCTTAGCGCAGACAGGGAGTGACACTGAAGCTTTCTTT.

For the CDR3, the DNA is TGCGCCAGCAGCCAAGGGGGTTTTACAGGGACCGGGGAGCTGTTTTTT. Amino acids: CASSQGGFTGTGELFF. This chain uses TRBV4-3 with TRBJ2-2; TRBD1 is a possible D gene (6 bases). CDR1 is LGHNA and CDR2 is YSLEER in the germline V gene. The CDR3 is 16 amino acids. With 1 base removed from V and 5 bases from J, the gap between germline ends came to 14 bases.

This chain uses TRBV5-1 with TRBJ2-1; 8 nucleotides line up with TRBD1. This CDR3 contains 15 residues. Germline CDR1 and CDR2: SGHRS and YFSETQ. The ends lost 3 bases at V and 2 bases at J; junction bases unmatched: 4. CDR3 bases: TGCGCCAGCAGCTCGGGGACAGGCACCTACAATGAGCAGTTCTTC. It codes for CASSSGTGTYNEQFF.

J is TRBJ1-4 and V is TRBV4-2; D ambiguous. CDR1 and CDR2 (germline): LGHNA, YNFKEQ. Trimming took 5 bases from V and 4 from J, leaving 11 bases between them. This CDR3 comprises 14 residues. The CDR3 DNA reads TGTGCCAGCAGCTCCCGGTTAGATAATGAAAAACTGTTTTTT. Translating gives CASSSRLDNEKLFF.

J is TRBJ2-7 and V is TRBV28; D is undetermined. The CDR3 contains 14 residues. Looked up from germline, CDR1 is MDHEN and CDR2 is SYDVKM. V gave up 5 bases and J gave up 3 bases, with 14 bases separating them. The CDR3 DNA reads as TGTGCCAGCAGTGAACCCGGCGGAGACTACGAGCAGTACTTC. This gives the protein CASSEPGGDYEQYF.

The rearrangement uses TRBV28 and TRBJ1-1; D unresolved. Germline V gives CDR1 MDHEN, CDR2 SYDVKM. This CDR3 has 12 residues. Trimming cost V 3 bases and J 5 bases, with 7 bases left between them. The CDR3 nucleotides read TGTGCCAGCAGTTTGGCGGGTACTGAAGCTTTCTTT. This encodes CASSLAGTEAFF.

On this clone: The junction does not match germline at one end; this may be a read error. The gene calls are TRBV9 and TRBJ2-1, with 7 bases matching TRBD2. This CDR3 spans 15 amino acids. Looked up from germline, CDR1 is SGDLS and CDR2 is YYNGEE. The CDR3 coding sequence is TGTGCCAGCAGCGTTGGAGCGGGGTCCTCCAATGAGCAGTTCTTC. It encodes CASSVGAGSSNEQFF.

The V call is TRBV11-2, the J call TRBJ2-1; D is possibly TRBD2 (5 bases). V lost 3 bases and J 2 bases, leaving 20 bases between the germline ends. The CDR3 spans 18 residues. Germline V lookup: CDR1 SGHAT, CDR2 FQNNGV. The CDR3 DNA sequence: TGTGCCAGCAGCTTTTCATCGGGATATACGTCTGCCTACAATGAGCAGTTCTTC. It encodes CASSFSSGYTSAYNEQFF.

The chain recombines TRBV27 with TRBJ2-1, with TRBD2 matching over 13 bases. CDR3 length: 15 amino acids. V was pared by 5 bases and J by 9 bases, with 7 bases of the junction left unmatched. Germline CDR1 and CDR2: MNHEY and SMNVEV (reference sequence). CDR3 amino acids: CASSAPGLAGTEQFF. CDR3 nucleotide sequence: TGTGCCAGCAGTGCCCCGGGACTAGCGGGAACTGAGCAGTTCTTC.

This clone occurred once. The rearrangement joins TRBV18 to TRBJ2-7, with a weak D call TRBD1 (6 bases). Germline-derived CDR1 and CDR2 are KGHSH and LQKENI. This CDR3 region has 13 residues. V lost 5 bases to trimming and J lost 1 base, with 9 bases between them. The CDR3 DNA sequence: TGTGCCAGCTCATCAGGGGAGTCCTACGAGCAGTACTTC. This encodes CASSSGESYEQYF.

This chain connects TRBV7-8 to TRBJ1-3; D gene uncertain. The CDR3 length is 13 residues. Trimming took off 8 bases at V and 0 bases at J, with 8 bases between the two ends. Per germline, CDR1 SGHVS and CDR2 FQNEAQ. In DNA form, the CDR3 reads TGTGCCAGCCGACGGGTCTCTGGAAACACCATATATTTT. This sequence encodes CASRRVSGNTIYF.

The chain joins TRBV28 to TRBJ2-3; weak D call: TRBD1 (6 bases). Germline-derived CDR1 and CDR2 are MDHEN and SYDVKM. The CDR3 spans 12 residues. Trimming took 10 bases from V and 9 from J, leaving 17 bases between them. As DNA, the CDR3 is TGTGCCACCCGGACAGCTCCCATGACGCAGTATTTT. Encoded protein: CATRTAPMTQYF.

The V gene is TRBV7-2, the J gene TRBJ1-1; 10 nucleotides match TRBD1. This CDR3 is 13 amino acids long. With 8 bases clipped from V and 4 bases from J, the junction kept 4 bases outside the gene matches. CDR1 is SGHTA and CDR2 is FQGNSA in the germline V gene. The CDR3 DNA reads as TGTGCCAGCGGGACAGGGGAAGGCACTGAAGCTTTCTTT. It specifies CASGTGEGTEAFF.

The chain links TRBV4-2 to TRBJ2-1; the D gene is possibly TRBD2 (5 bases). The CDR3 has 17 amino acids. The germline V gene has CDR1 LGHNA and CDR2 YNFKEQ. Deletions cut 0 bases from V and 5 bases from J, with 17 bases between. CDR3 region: CASSQDPMQNGDNEQFF. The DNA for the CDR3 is TGTGCCAGCAGCCAAGACCCCATGCAGAACGGGGACAATGAGCAGTTCTTC.

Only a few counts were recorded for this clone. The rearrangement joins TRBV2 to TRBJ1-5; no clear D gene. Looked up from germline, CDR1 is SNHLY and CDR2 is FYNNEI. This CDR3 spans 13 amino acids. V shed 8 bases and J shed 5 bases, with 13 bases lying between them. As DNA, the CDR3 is TGTGCCAGCTCAGGAAAGACGGATCAGCCCCAGCATTTT. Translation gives CASSGKTDQPQHF.

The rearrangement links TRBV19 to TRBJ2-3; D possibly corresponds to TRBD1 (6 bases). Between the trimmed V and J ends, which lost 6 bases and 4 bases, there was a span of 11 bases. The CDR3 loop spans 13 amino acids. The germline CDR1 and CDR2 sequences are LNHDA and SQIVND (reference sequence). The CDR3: CASSDRNADTQYF. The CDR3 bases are TGTGCCAGTAGCGACAGGAATGCAGATACGCAGTATTTT.